Presented here are 17 T cell receptor beta chains from one specimen sequenced in a study of T cell changes during pregnancy in multiple sclerosis. Clones were sequenced by immunoSEQ multiplex PCR, and TCRdb holds only the in-frame ones, with some missing. The table includes some 49,000 clones, around 91% detected once. The specimen was CD4+ T cells from peripheral blood mononuclear cells, collected in the second trimester of pregnancy. The receptors stem from a female donor in good health, enrolled as a control in a pregnancy study.

The chain joins TRBV6-1 to TRBJ1-6, with 11 bases that match TRBD1. Germline-derived CDR1 and CDR2 are MNHNS and SASEGT. The CDR3 runs 15 residues. Germline trimming cut 6 bases from V and 7 bases from J; bases unmatched to any gene: 5. In DNA form, the CDR3 reads TGTGCCAGCAGGAACCGGGACAGGGGGAATTCACCCCTCCACTTT. Its translation: CASRNRDRGNSPLHF.

This CDR3 is CASNAGYGYTF. The CDR3 DNA reads as TGTGCCAGCAATGCAGGCTATGGCTACACCTTC. V gene TRBV6-5 combines with J gene TRBJ1-2; D gene ambiguous. V was shortened by 7 bases and J by 4 bases, with 7 bases between the two germline ends. Germline CDR1 MNHEY, CDR2 SVGAGI. This CDR3 is 11 amino acids long.

The genes are TRBV11-2 and TRBJ2-5, with a tentative D call TRBD1 (6 bases). Trimming removed 1 base at V and 1 base at J, with 22 bases between. Per the germline V gene, CDR1 is SGHAT and CDR2 is FQNNGV. The CDR3 loop spans 19 amino acids. CDR3 DNA sequence: TGTGCCAGCAGCTTAGTGTTTGGCCCCGCAAGAGGGGGCCAAGAGACCCAGTACTTC. This encodes CASSLVFGPARGGQETQYF.

The rearrangement links TRBV25-1 to TRBJ2-1; TRBD2 agrees at 10 bases. Germline V gives CDR1 MGHDK, CDR2 SYGVNS. V was clipped by 5 bases and J by 9 bases; unmatched bases: 10. The CDR3 loop spans 15 amino acids. The CDR3: CASSWGAGGRVEQFF. The CDR3, as DNA: TGTGCCAGCAGTTGGGGAGCGGGGGGGCGGGTTGAGCAGTTCTTC.

The gene calls are TRBV18 and TRBJ2-7, with 7 bases fitting TRBD2. CDR3 length equals 15 residues. Germline V gene data show CDR1 as KGHSH and CDR2 as LQKENI. J was trimmed by 2 bases and V by 6 bases; bases with no gene match: 10. This CDR3 is CASSSEASGAYEQYF. CDR3 coding DNA: TGTGCCAGCTCGTCAGAGGCAAGCGGGGCCTACGAGCAGTACTTC.

V gene TRBV7-2 combines with J gene TRBJ2-2; 9 bases match TRBD1. The CDR3 length is 14 residues. Germline loops: CDR1 SGHTA, CDR2 FQGNSA. Trimming removed 5 bases from V and 4 bases from J; junction bases left unmatched: 2. CDR3 loop: CASSGQGFTGELFF. In DNA form, the CDR3 reads TGTGCCAGCAGCGGACAGGGGTTCACCGGGGAGCTGTTTTTT.

J is TRBJ2-7 and V is TRBV5-5; 13 bases are shared with TRBD2. The CDR3 runs 16 residues. The germline V gene encodes CDR1 SGHKS and CDR2 YYEKEE (reference sequence). The trim removed 4 bases at V and 1 base at J, leaving 5 bases unmatched. The CDR3: CASSTRGLAGSYEQYF. The CDR3 bases are TGTGCCAGCAGCACAAGGGGACTAGCGGGGTCCTACGAGCAGTACTTC. The entire variable domain, with the rest obtained from reference TRBV5-5 and TRBJ2-7, is as follows: DAGVTQSPTHLIKTRGQQVTLRCSPISGHKSVSWYQQVLGQGPQFIFQYYEKEERGRGNFPDRFSARQFPNYSSELNVNALLLGDSALYLCASSTRGLAGSYEQYFGPGTRLTVT.

The rearrangement joins TRBV7-2 to TRBJ1-1, with a tentative D call TRBD1 (6 bases). Germline CDR1 and CDR2: SGHTA and FQGNSA. Trimming removed 5 bases at V and 3 bases at J, with 13 bases between. The CDR3 spans 14 residues. For the CDR3, the DNA is TGTGCCAGCAGCCAAGAACAGGGTTACACTGAAGCTTTCTTT. It is translated as CASSQEQGYTEAFF.

The chain recombines TRBV7-3 with TRBJ2-6, with a weak D call TRBD2 (6 bases). CDR3 size: 16 residues. Germline CDR1 is SGHTA and CDR2 is FQGTGA. Trimming cost V 7 bases and J 5 bases, with 18 bases left between them. CDR3 DNA sequence: TGTGCCAGCACCAATAATCCGGGGGATCGGGCCAACGTCCTGACTTTC. It encodes CASTNNPGDRANVLTF.

The rearrangement links TRBV15 to TRBJ1-5; 9 bases are a match to TRBD1. This CDR3 has 16 residues. The V segment lost 1 base and the J segment 1 base; nucleotides outside the gene matches: 2. Germline V gene lookup returns CDR1 LNHNV and CDR2 YYDKDF (reference sequence). CDR3 nucleotide sequence: TGTGCCACCAGCAGAGGGACAGGGGTAAGCAATCAGCCCCAGCATTTT. It encodes CATSRGTGVSNQPQHF.

The J gene is TRBJ1-1, the V gene TRBV5-8, with D possibly matching TRBD1 (6 bases). The CDR3 covers 12 residues. Trimming stripped 5 bases from V and 5 bases from J, with 10 bases between. Germline V gene data show CDR1 as SGHTS and CDR2 as YDEGEE. CDR3 sequence reads: CASSRRGTEAFF. The CDR3 nucleotides are TGTGCCAGCAGTCGTAGGGGGACTGAAGCTTTCTTT.

V usage is TRBV9 and J usage is TRBJ2-3; 9 bases are shared with TRBD2. CDR1 is SGDLS, CDR2 YYNGEE, per germline. The CDR3 is made up of 16 amino acids. The V gene end was trimmed by 0 bases and the J gene end by 5 bases; junction bases not matched to a gene: 7. CDR3 residues: CASSVGGAGGRDTQYF. The CDR3 DNA sequence: TGTGCCAGCAGCGTAGGAGGAGCGGGGGGCCGAGATACGCAGTATTTT. Based on the CDR3 plus reference TRBV9 and TRBJ2-3, the full variable domain is DSGVTQTPKHLITATGQRVTLRCSPRSGDLSVYWYQQSLDQGLQFLIQYYNGEERAKGNILERFSAQQFPDLHSELNLSSLELGDSALYFCASSVGGAGGRDTQYFGPGTRLTVL.

The chain uses TRBV7-8 and TRBJ1-5; possibly TRBD1 for D (6 bases). The CDR3 is made up of 16 amino acids. Germline loops: CDR1 SGHVS, CDR2 FQNEAQ. V shed 6 bases and J shed 6 bases, with 21 bases lying between them. The CDR3 DNA is TGTGCCAGCAGTCGCTCCCCACAGGGAAAGGGTCAGCCCCAGCATTTT. Translated: CASSRSPQGKGQPQHF.

The V call is TRBV7-9, the J call TRBJ2-7, with D perhaps matching TRBD1 (5 bases). V was pared by 5 bases and J by 11 bases, with 22 bases between. This CDR3 comprises 14 residues. CDR1 and CDR2 from the germline V gene are SEHNR and FQNEAQ (reference sequence). Here the CDR3 reads CASSTRQPPTSEYF. For the CDR3, the DNA is TGTGCCAGCAGCACGAGACAGCCCCCTACGAGCGAGTACTTC.

This chain uses TRBV28 with TRBJ1-2, with D hard to call. CDR3 length: 13 amino acids. Germline V CDR1 and CDR2: MDHEN, SYDVKM. The ends were cut back, 8 bases at V and 1 base at J, with 11 bases in the middle. In DNA form, the CDR3 reads TGTGCCAGCGGGCCGGCTAATAACTATGGCTACACCTTC. Amino acid sequence: CASGPANNYGYTF.

The genes are TRBV18 and TRBJ2-1; D may be TRBD1 (8 bases). Germline assignment: CDR1 KGHSH and CDR2 LQKENI. This CDR3 is 18 amino acids long. The ends were cut back, 5 bases at V and 10 bases at J, with 30 bases in the middle. The CDR3 sequence is CASSSRTGSSGVPTEQFF. The CDR3 region has the DNA TGTGCCAGCTCATCCAGGACAGGGTCGAGCGGGGTTCCCACGGAGCAGTTCTTC.

This chain connects TRBV11-3 to TRBJ1-2, with D perhaps TRBD1 (5 bases). The CDR3 extends over 14 amino acids. V was trimmed by 5 bases and J by 4 bases, leaving 14 bases between them. The germline CDR1 and CDR2 sequences are SGHNT and YENEEA. The CDR3 bases are TGTGCCAGCAGCATTAGGGGCGGTTCCTATGGCTACACCTTC. Encoded protein: CASSIRGGSYGYTF. The full variable domain, completed using reference TRBV11-3 and TRBJ1-2, is EAGVVQSPRYKIIEKKQPVAFWCNPISGHNTLYWYLQNLGQGPELLIRYENEEAVDDSQLPKDRFSAERLKGVDSTLKIQPAELGDSAVYLCASSIRGGSYGYTFGSGTRLTVV.